This TCR beta chain comes out of a study of blood T cell repertoires in COVID-19. Overall study context: PBMCs, B-cell-depleted T cells, or T cells provided the cDNA or gDNA that made up the material.

As processed by the authors: Amplification from reference gene primers served as the basis for estimated nucleated cell counts. Clones were sequenced by immunoSEQ multiplex PCR, and TCRdb holds only the in-frame ones, with some missing. From that table come the V and J calls and clone size; the DNA was used to work out D and trimming. The profile covers about 160,000 clones, with about 80% appearing a single time and less than 4% taken by the ten largest. J was trimmed by 0 bases and V by 4 bases; bases with no gene match: 12. The germline CDR1 and CDR2 sequences are SQVTM and ANQGSEA. The CDR3 spans 17 residues. Participants came from about 23 US areas, aged about 18 to 89 years.

The sequenced material came from PBMCs or T cells enriched from blood (not recorded which). This rearrangement joins TRBV29-1 to TRBJ1-2, with 9 bases aligning to TRBD1. The receptor's source is a woman aged 55-70 years who had recovered from COVID-19. The CDR3 DNA follows: TGCAGCGTTGGTGGGGACAGGGCCTCTATCACTAACTATGGCTACACCTTC. It is translated as CSVGGDRASITNYGYTF.